A selection of T cell receptor beta chains follows, all from one sample in a study of T cell repertoires in cytomegalovirus infection. Each CDR3 protein gets one entry after TCRdb re-called the reads with MiXCR. This repertoire shows 250,000 or so distinct CDR3 sequences, about 17% found once; its top ten account for 40% to 55%. What was sequenced was CD8+ T cells from PBMCs. The receptors were sampled from a human donor in good health (CMV status not recorded). Some clones in this sample may be carry-over from other donors' samples. CDR3s leave out the opening cysteine and the closing phenylalanine or tryptophan.

>TRBV5-6|TRBJ2-2|13
ASSFPGGPDGELF
>TRBV6-4|TRBJ2-2|12
ASSDSEDTGELF
>TRBV6-5|TRBJ2-7|12
ASSYLAYPYEQY
>TRBV5-5|TRBJ2-7|14
ASSFRRDRPSYEQY
>TRBV2|TRBJ2-3|17
ASTSGGTGSSTSTDTQY
>TRBV5-5|TRBJ2-6|16
ASSFSGDRISGANVLT
>TRBV27|TRBJ1-2|13
ASSFGGSEGYGYT
>TRBV7-9|TRBJ1-1|12
ASSEDRVNTEAF
>TRBV19|TRBJ1-1|12
ASSIGGRNTEAF
>TRBV7-2|TRBJ1-2|15
ASSLVWQAGPNYGYT
>TRBV7-8|TRBJ1-1|16
ASSLIPGQGAPNTEAF
>TRBV29-1|TRBJ1-2|11
SVMEQGKYGYT
>TRBV6-2/TRBV6-3|TRBJ2-1|16
ASSYLGQGAISENEQF
>TRBV6-1|TRBJ2-4|11
ASSTGWGSIQY
>TRBV4-1|TRBJ1-1|10
ASSQDGGEAF
>TRBV7-2|TRBJ2-5|12
ASSAPGQKETQY
>TRBV6-2/TRBV6-3|TRBJ1-5|10
ASSYGSTPEH
>TRBV7-2|TRBJ2-6|16
ASSSPTLQGDGANVLT
>TRBV7-9|TRBJ2-7|12
ASSSNQGAGEQY
>TRBV5-6|TRBJ2-5|14
ASTPGLREVQETQY
>TRBV6-1|TRBJ1-5|16
ASSERVAGQLFHQPQH
>TRBV20-1|TRBJ1-5|16
SARGRGVMDNSNQPQH
>TRBV6-2/TRBV6-3|TRBJ1-5|11
ASRYRDSLPQH
>TRBV7-8|TRBJ1-2|12
ASSLYPVGYGYT
>TRBV12-3/TRBV12-4|TRBJ2-1|13
ASSLRQGGPSEQF
>TRBV7-6|TRBJ2-7|13
ASSLEGGGPYEQY
>TRBV4-1|TRBJ1-1|12
ASSQNRANTEAF
>TRBV28|TRBJ2-1|15
ASRGLAGVPTYNEQF
>TRBV7-9|TRBJ1-4|14
ASSVFDEGPNEKLF
>TRBV5-4|TRBJ1-2|12
ASSLAGFADGYT
>TRBV19|TRBJ2-1|12
ASSIAGGFNEQF
>TRBV6-5|TRBJ2-4|12
ASSNNEAKNIQY
>TRBV28|TRBJ2-4|14
ASSPSHGHRRDIQY
>TRBV12-3/TRBV12-4|TRBJ2-7|12
ASSFGGNFYEQY
>TRBV27|TRBJ2-1|10
ASSLRGNEQF
>TRBV12-3/TRBV12-4|TRBJ2-1|13
ASSFSQASYNEQF
>TRBV10-2|TRBJ1-5|14
ASSDLTRDSNQPQH
>TRBV5-6|TRBJ2-1|13
ASSPAQGLYNEQF
>TRBV7-8|TRBJ1-4|16
ASSLGEQGILEGEKLF
>TRBV6-2/TRBV6-3|TRBJ2-7|12
ASSYFGDSYEQY
>TRBV12-5|TRBJ2-2|10
ASATNTGELF
>TRBV7-9|TRBJ1-1|12
ASSPFAGNTEAF
>TRBV7-9|TRBJ2-7|11
ASSSTLYYEQY
>TRBV20-1|TRBJ2-7|13
SAPPRAGGVYEQY
>TRBV7-9|TRBJ2-2|10
ALRGDAGELF
>TRBV12-3/TRBV12-4|TRBJ2-7|14
ASSPGTGSSSEEQY
>TRBV20-1|TRBJ1-6|14
SARAEGDGNNSPLH
>TRBV19|TRBJ2-7|12
ASTPGLGSYEQY
>TRBV25-1|TRBJ2-7|10
ASTLGAYEQY
>TRBV28|TRBJ2-7|14
ASSLTSGTESYEQY
>TRBV19|TRBJ2-1|11
ASSIMSYNEQF
>TRBV10-3|TRBJ1-1|12
AISGGQGATEAF
>TRBV7-9|TRBJ2-7|12
ASSLRGGVYEQY